This T cell receptor beta chain was recovered during a study of cytomegalovirus exposure and HLA in healthy donors. Study-wide results and caveats: In an earlier analysis, in around 590 donors, most V segments appeared productive either ~87% or ~30% of the time.

V lost 4 bases to trimming and J lost 0 bases, with 9 bases between them. Germline CDR1 reads SGDLS; CDR2 reads YYNGEE. The CDR3 runs 14 residues. Points on this clone: Antigen specificity is unknown.

Researchers ran the PCR with 60 Vbeta and 13 Jbeta primers. Repertoires were generated with immunoSEQ multiplex PCR, while TCRdb's copy carries only in-frame clones and drops some. The sample lists about 140,000 clones, roughly four fifths occurring once. V is TRBV9 and J is TRBJ2-3; D is possibly TRBD2 (5 bases). Sequenced: PBMCs. This clonotype was sampled from a female donor in good health and CMV-seronegative. As DNA, the CDR3 is TGTGCCAGCAGCCCCAGCGGTAGCACAGATACGCAGTATTTT. It codes for CASSPSGSTDTQYF. Full variable domain (rest looked up from reference TRBV9 and TRBJ2-3): DSGVTQTPKHLITATGQRVTLRCSPRSGDLSVYWYQQSLDQGLQFLIQYYNGEERAKGNILERFSAQQFPDLHSELNLSSLELGDSALYFCASSPSGSTDTQYFGPGTRLTVL.